This entry concerns a single TCR beta chain. Its specificity is unknown. Libraries were prepared by immunoSEQ multiplex PCR; TCRdb keeps only in-frame clonotypes and omits some of them. The sample holds roughly 120,000 clones, about 85% seen once. This entry is derived from a study of T cell responses to AZD1222 COVID-19 vaccine. Points from the study as a whole: The number of AZD1222 recipients seropositive at baseline was only 6 or 7. Among vaccine-associated CD4 TCRs, coverage spanned spike, with dominance at 160-218 and 743-854. The study sampled repertoires only after the peak T cell response.

Trimming took 6 bases from V and 6 from J, leaving 20 bases between them. This CDR3 spans 15 amino acids. Germline assignment: CDR1 MDHEN and CDR2 SYDVKM. The TCR originated in an adult in good health. Source: peripheral blood, taken on day 0 of AZD1222 vaccination. J is TRBJ1-2 and V is TRBV28; D unresolved. The CDR3 bases are TGTGCCAGCAGGAGATCCTTGGGCGATGCGGATGGCTACACCTTC. This codes for CASRRSLGDADGYTF.